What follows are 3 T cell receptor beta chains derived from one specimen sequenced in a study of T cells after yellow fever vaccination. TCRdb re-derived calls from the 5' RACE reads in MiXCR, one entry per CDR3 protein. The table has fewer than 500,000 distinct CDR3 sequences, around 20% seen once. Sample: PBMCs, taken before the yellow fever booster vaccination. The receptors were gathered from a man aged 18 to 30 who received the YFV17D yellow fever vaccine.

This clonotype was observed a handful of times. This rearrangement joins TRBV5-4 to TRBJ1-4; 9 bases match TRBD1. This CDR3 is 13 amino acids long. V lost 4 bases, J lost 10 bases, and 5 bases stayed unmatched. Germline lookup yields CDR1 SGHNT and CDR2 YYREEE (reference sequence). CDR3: CASSLGTGIKLFF. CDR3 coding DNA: TGTGCCAGCAGCCTAGGGACAGGGATAAAACTGTTTTTT.

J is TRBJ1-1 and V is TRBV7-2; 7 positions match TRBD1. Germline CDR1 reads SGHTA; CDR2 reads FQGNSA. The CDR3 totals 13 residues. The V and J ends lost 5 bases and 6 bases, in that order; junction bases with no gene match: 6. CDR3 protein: CASSPRDSPEAFF. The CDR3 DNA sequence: TGTGCCAGCAGCCCCCGGGACAGCCCTGAAGCTTTCTTT. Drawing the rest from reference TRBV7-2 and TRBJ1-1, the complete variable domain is GAGVSQSPSNKVTEKGKDVELRCDPISGHTALYWYRQSLGQGLEFLIYFQGNSAPDKSGLPSDRFSAERTGGSVSTLTIQRTQQEDSAVYLCASSPRDSPEAFFGQGTRLTVV.

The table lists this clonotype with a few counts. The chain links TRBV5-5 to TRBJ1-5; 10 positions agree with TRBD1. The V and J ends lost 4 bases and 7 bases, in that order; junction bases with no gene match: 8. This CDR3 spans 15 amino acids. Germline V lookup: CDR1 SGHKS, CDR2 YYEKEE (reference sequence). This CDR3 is CASSRSGDRGQPQHF. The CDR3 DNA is TGTGCCAGCAGCCGGTCGGGGGACAGGGGACAGCCCCAGCATTTT.